The 4 T cell receptor beta chains below come from one sample, sequenced in a study of cytomegalovirus exposure and HLA in healthy donors. Use of 60 Vbeta and 13 Jbeta primers characterized the PCR. Some clones are missing from TCRdb's copy, which holds only in-frame ones; the method was immunoSEQ multiplex PCR. The sample records approximately 100,000 clones, 60% to 80% being singletons. The sequenced material came from PBMCs. These receptors all stem from a female donor in good health and CMV-seronegative.

The V call is TRBV30, the J call TRBJ2-2; D may be TRBD1 (5 bases). The CDR3 contains 14 residues. Trimming removed 3 bases from V and 1 base from J, with 9 bases in between. CDR1 is GTSNPN and CDR2 is SVGIG in the germline V gene (reference sequence). The CDR3: CAWRDKLNTGELFF. The CDR3 DNA reads TGTGCCTGGAGGGACAAATTGAACACCGGGGAGCTGTTTTTT. Full variable domain (missing parts from reference TRBV30 and TRBJ2-2): SQTIHQWPATLVQPVGSPLSLECTVEGTSNPNLYWYRQAAGRGLQLLFYSVGIGQISSEVPQNLSASRPQDRQFILSSKKLLLSDSGFYLCAWRDKLNTGELFFGEGSRLTVL.

The chain is built from TRBV2 and TRBJ2-5; 8 bases align to TRBD2. In germline, CDR1 is SNHLY, CDR2 FYNNEI. The CDR3 extends over 16 amino acids. The J segment lost 5 bases and the V segment lost 8 bases, leaving 16 bases of the junction unmatched. The CDR3 nucleotides are TGTGCCAGCCGACGAGGGGGGAGCGGGAGATGGGAGACCCAGTACTTC. Amino acid sequence: CASRRGGSGRWETQYF. Full variable domain (rest looked up from reference TRBV2 and TRBJ2-5): EPEVTQTPSHQVTQMGQEVILRCVPISNHLYFYWYRQILGQKVEFLVSFYNNEISEKSEIFDDQFSVERPDGSNFTLKIRSTKLEDSAMYFCASRRGGSGRWETQYFGPGTRLLVL.

This clone was detected only a few times. The rearrangement uses TRBV7-2 and TRBJ1-3, with D unresolved. The CDR3 length is 12 residues. The V gene lost 5 bases and the J gene lost 7 bases, with 9 bases spanning the gap. Germline values: CDR1 SGHTA, CDR2 FQGNSA. CDR3 in amino acids: CASSPGPNTIYF. The CDR3 bases are TGTGCCAGCAGCCCTGGGCCGAACACCATATATTTT.

The gene calls are TRBV9 and TRBJ2-3; D unresolved. Germline V gene sequence: CDR1 SGDLS, CDR2 YYNGEE. The CDR3 length is 16 residues. Trimming took 2 bases from V and 0 from J, leaving 13 bases between them. CDR3 loop: CASSVSRILSTDTQYF. CDR3 nucleotide sequence: TGTGCCAGCAGCGTGTCCAGGATCTTAAGCACAGATACGCAGTATTTT.